This T cell receptor (beta chain) appears in the sequencing data of a study of blood T cell repertoires in COVID-19. Assay: immunoSEQ multiplex PCR; the TCRdb copy retains only in-frame clones and omits some. The table has about 250,000 clones, roughly 85% seen once; the top ten hold around 5.5%. Germline V lookup: CDR1 SGHVS, CDR2 FNYEAQ. The V end was cut by 3 bases, the J end by 5 bases, with 11 bases between. The CDR3 runs 14 residues. The sample comprised peripheral blood. This chain connects TRBV7-6 to TRBJ2-1; the D gene is possibly TRBD2 (6 bases). The TCR was taken from a man aged 50 to 59 with active or convalescent COVID-19. The CDR3, as DNA: TGTGCCAGCAGCTTGCGGGAATTGGACAATGAGCAGTTCTTC. Protein: CASSLRELDNEQFF.